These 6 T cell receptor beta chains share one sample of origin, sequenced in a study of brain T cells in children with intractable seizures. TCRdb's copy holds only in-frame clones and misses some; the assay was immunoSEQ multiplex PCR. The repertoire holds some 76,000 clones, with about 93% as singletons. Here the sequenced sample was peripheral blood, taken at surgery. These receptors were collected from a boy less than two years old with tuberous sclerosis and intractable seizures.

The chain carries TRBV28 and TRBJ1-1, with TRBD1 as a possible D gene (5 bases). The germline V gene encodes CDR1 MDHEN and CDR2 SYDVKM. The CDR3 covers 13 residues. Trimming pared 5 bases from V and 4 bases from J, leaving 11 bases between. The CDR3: CASSPTGSTEAFF. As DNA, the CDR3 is TGTGCCAGCAGTCCCACAGGTAGCACTGAAGCTTTCTTT. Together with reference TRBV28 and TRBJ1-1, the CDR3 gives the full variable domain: DVKVTQSSRYLVKRTGEKVFLECVQDMDHENMFWYRQDPGLGLRLIYFSYDVKMKEKGDIPEGYSVSREKKERFSLILESASTNQTSMYLCASSPTGSTEAFFGQGTRLTVV.

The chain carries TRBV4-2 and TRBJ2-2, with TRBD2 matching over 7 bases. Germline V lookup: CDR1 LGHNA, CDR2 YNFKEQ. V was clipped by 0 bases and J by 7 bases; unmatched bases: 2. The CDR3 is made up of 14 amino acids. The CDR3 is CASSQDASGGELFF. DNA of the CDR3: TGTGCCAGCAGCCAAGATGCTAGCGGCGGGGAGCTGTTTTTT.

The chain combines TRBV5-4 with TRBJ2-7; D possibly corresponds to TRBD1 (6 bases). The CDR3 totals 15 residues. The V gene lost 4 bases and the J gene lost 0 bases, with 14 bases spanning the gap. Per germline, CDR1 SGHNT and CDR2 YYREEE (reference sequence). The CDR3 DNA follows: TGTGCCAGCAGCGACACAGGGTTGAGCTCCTACGAGCAGTACTTC. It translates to CASSDTGLSSYEQYF. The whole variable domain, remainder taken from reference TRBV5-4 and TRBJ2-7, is ETGVTQSPTHLIKTRGQQVTLRCSSQSGHNTVSWYQQALGQGPQFIFQYYREEENGRGNFPPRFSGLQFPNYSSELNVNALELDDSALYLCASSDTGLSSYEQYFGPGTRLTVT.

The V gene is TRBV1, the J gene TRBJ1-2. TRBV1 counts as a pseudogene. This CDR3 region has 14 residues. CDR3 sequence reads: CTSSQGAPNYGYTF. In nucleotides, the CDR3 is TGCACCAGCAGCCAAGGAGCCCCTAACTATGGCTACACCTTC.

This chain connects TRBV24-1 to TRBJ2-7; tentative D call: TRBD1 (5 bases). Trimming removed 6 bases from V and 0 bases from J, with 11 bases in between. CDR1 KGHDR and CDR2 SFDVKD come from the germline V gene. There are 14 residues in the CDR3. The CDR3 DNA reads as TGTGCCACCAGTCCGACAGTGAACTCCTACGAGCAGTACTTC. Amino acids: CATSPTVNSYEQYF.

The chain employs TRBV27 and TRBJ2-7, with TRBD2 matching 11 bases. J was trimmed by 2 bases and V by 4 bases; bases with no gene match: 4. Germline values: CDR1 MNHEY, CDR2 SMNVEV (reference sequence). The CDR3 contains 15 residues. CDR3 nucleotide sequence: TGTGCCAGCAGTTCGGGACTAGCGGCTACCTACGAGCAGTACTTC. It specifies CASSSGLAATYEQYF.